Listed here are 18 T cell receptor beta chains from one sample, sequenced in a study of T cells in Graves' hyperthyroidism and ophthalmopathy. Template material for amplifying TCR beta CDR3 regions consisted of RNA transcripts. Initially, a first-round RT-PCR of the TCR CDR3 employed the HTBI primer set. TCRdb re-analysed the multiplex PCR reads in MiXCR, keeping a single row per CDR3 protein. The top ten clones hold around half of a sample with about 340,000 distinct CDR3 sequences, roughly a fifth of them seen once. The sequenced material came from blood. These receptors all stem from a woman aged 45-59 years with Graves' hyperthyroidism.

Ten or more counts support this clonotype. The CDR3 loop reads CASSESGAFNTGELFF. The DNA for the CDR3 is TGTGCCAGCAGTGAATCTGGGGCTTTTAACACCGGGGAGCTGTTTTTT. The chain joins TRBV2 to TRBJ2-2; a possible D gene is TRBD1 (5 bases). The CDR3 totals 16 residues. Trimming took 2 bases from V and 2 from J, leaving 12 bases between them. Germline-derived CDR1 and CDR2 are SNHLY and FYNNEI.

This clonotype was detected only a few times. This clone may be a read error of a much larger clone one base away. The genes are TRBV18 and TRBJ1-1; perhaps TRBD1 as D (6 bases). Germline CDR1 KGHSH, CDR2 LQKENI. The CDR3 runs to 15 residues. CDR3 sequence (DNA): TGTGTCAGCTCGCCCGGTGGACAGAGGAACACTGAAGCTTTCTTT. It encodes CVSSPGGQRNTEAFF.

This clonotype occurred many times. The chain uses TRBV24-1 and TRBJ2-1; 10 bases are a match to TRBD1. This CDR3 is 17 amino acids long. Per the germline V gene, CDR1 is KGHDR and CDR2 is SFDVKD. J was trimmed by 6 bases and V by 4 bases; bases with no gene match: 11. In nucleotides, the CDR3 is TGTGCCACCAGTGACGTGACAGGGGGCCATGTAAGCAATGAGCAGTTCTTC. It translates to CATSDVTGGHVSNEQFF.

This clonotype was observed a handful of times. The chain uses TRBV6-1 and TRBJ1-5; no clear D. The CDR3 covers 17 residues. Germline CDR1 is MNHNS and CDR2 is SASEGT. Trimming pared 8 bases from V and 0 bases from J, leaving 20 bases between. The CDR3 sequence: CASSPGQIIHSNQPQHF. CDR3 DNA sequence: TGTGCCAGCTCGCCGGGTCAAATTATTCATAGCAATCAGCCCCAGCATTTT.

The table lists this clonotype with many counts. The DNA for the CDR3 is TGTGCCAGCAGCTTAGCGAGAACCGGGGAGCTGTTTTTT. Translated, it gives CASSLARTGELFF. The V and J genes are TRBV11-2 and TRBJ2-2; D ambiguous. The CDR3 is 13 amino acids. Trimming took 1 base from V and 5 from J, leaving 5 bases between them. Germline V CDR1 and CDR2: SGHAT, FQNNGV.

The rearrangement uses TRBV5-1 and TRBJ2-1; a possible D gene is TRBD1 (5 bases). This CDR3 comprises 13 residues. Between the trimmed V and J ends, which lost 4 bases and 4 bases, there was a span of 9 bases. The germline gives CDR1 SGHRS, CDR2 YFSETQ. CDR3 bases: TGCGCCAGCAGCCGACAGCCATACAATGAGCAGTTCTTC. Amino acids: CASSRQPYNEQFF.

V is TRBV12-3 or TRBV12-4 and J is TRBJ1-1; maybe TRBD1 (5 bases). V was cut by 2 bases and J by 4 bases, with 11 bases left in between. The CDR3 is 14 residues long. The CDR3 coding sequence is TGTGCCAGCAGTTTAAGAGGGGCGAGCACTGAAGCTTTCTTT. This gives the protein CASSLRGASTEAFF.

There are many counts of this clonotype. CDR3 bases: TGTGCCAGCAGCCTTAGTATCGCAGGGATCGGGGAGCTGTTTTTT. Translation gives CASSLSIAGIGELFF. This chain links TRBV11-1 with TRBJ2-2; weak D call: TRBD1 (5 bases). Germline loops: CDR1 SGHAT, CDR2 FQDESV (reference sequence). V was clipped by 5 bases and J by 7 bases, with 17 bases between them. The CDR3 sequence is 15 residues long.

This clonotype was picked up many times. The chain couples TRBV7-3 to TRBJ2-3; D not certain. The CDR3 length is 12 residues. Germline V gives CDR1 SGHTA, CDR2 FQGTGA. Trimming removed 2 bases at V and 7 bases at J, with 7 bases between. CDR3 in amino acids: CASSLDSNTQYF. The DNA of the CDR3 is TGTGCCAGCAGCTTAGACTCTAATACGCAGTATTTT.

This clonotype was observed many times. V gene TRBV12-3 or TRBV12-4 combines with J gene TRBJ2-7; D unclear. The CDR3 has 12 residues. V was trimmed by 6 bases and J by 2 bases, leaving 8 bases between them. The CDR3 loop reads CASSRRAYEQYF. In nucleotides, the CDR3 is TGTGCCAGCAGCCGACGGGCCTACGAGCAGTACTTC.

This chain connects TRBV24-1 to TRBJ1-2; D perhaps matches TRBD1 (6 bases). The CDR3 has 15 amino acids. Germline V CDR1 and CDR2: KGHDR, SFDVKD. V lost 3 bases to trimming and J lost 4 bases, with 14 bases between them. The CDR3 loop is CATSDPGARCYGYTF. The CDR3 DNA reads TGTGCCACCAGTGATCCAGGGGCCCGATGCTATGGCTACACCTTC.

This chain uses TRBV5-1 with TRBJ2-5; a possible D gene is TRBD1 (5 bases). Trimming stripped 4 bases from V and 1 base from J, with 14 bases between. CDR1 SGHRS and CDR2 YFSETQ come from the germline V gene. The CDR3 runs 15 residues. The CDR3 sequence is CASSIPDSRQETQYF. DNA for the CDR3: TGCGCCAGCAGCATCCCCGACAGCCGCCAAGAGACCCAGTACTTC.

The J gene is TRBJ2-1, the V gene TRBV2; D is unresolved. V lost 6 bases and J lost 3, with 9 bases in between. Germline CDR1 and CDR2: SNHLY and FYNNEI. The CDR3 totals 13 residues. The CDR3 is CASRMAFYNEQFF. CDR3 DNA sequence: TGTGCCAGCAGGATGGCTTTCTACAATGAGCAGTTCTTC.

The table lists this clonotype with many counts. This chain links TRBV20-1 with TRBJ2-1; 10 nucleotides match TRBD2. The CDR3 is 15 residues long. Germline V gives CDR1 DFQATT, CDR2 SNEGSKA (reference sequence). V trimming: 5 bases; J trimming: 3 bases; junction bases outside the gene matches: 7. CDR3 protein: CSAGRTSGNYNEQFF. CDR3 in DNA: TGCAGTGCTGGCAGGACTAGCGGCAACTACAATGAGCAGTTCTTC.

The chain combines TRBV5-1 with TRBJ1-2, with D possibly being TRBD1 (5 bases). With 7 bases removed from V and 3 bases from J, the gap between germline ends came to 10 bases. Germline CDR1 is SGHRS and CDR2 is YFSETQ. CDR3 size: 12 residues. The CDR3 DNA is TGCGCCAGCGGCGTGGGGGACTATGGCTACACCTTC. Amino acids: CASGVGDYGYTF. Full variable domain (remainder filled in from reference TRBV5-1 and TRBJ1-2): KAGVTQTPRYLIKTRGQQVTLSCSPISGHRSVSWYQQTPGQGLQFLFEYFSETQRNKGNFPGRFSGRQFSNSRSEMNVSTLELGDSALYLCASGVGDYGYTFGSGTRLTVV.

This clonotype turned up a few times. The CDR3 sequence is CSAKRGDYGYTF. The CDR3 DNA is TGCAGTGCTAAGAGGGGGGACTATGGCTACACCTTC. This chain links TRBV20-1 with TRBJ1-2; TRBD1 might be the D (6 bases). CDR1 DFQATT and CDR2 SNEGSKA come from the germline V gene (reference sequence). V lost 4 bases and J lost 3, with 9 bases in between. The CDR3 loop spans 12 amino acids.

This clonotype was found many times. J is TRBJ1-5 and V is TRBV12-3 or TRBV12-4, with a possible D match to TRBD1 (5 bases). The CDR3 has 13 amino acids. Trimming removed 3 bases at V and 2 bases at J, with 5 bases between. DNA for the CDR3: TGTGCCAGCAGTTTCAGGGGCAATCAGCCCCAGCATTTT. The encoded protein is CASSFRGNQPQHF.

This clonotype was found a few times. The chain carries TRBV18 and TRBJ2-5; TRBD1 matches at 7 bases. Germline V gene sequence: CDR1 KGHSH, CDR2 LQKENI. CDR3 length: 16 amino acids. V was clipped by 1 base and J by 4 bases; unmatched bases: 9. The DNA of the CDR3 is TGTGCCAGCTCACCACGGGACAGTTTATATGGAGAGACCCAGTACTTC. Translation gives CASSPRDSLYGETQYF. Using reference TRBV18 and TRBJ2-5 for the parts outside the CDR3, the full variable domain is NAGVMQNPRHLVRRRGQEARLRCSPMKGHSHVYWYRQLPEEGLKFMVYLQKENIIDESGMPKERFSAEFPKEGPSILRIQQVVRGDSAAYFCASSPRDSLYGETQYFGPGTRLLVL.